The clone carrying this T cell receptor beta chain was seen only a few times. Its antigen is unknown. Via CD45RO/CCR7/CD25/CD127/CD95/CD27, cells of the CD4+ naive, central memory, regulatory and stem cell-like memory subsets were sorted. The sample is drawn from a study of beta chain features in type 1 diabetes. cDNA synthesis used the whole RNA isolate, giving expressed TCRB sequences. Reads from naive, central memory and regulatory T cell samples averaged about 3.57 million. Sequencing was performed with immunoSEQ multiplex PCR; in TCRdb, only in-frame clones are kept and a portion is missing. The sample consists of around 690,000 clones, roughly 12% of them appearing once. Study-wide results and limits: People with Type 1 diabetes carried modestly yet significantly shorter TCRB CDR3s in all four CD4+ subsets. VDJ junctions from patients with type 1 diabetes contained fewer insertions and more deletions. Any HLA-type effect on TCRB rearrangement remained unresolved here.

This TCR was recovered from a man aged 25-40 years with type 1 diabetes. The sample comprised naive CD4+ T cells from blood.

For the CDR3, the DNA is TGTGCCAGCAGCAAAGCGCGAAGAGGGGGGGATGAGCAGTTCTTC. Residues: CASSKARRGGDEQFF. This sequence joins TRBV21-1 and TRBJ2-1; the table calls TRBD2, which could not be checked here. TRBV21-1 is a listed pseudogene. The CDR3 loop spans 15 amino acids.